This section outlines one T cell receptor (beta chain) sequence together with its context. V lost 5 bases to trimming and J lost 16 bases; unmatched junction nucleotides: 9. There are 14 residues in the CDR3. In germline, CDR1 is MDHEN, CDR2 SYDVKM. These data are taken from a study of cytomegalovirus exposure and HLA in healthy donors. Vbeta (60) and Jbeta (13) primers were used in the PCR. The method was immunoSEQ multiplex PCR; TCRdb's version includes in-frame clones alone and lacks a portion of them. Of about 150,000 clones listed, approximately 72% are singletons. This TCR derives from a man in his forties in good health and CMV-seronegative. The rearrangement joins TRBV28 to TRBJ2-1; 15 bases agree with TRBD2. Sequencing input: PBMCs. The CDR3 sequence: CASSSRWGLAGGFF. The CDR3 DNA reads as TGTGCCAGCAGTAGCCGGTGGGGACTAGCGGGAGGTTTCTTC.